The 25 T cell receptor beta chains in this list originate from one sample, sequenced in a study of B cell selection in AIRE deficiency. Sequencing used immunoSEQ multiplex PCR; TCRdb keeps in-frame clones, though not all of them. The data contain roughly 24,000 clones, 92% of them singletons. Regulatory T cells were sorted as CD4+CD25hiCD127low/negative. Sequencing was performed on CD4+CD25+ Tregs sorted from PBMCs. The receptor set was obtained from a human donor in good health.

The chain links TRBV27 to TRBJ1-3, with D possibly matching TRBD1 (5 bases). The germline V gene has CDR1 MNHEY and CDR2 SMNVEV (reference sequence). Between the trimmed V and J ends, which lost 6 bases and 2 bases, there was a span of 14 bases. The CDR3 spans 15 residues. The CDR3 reads CASSDSWKPGNTIYF. The CDR3 DNA reads as TGTGCCAGCAGCGACAGTTGGAAGCCTGGAAACACCATATATTTT.

The CDR3 protein is CASSLDRQGASEAFF. Written as DNA, the CDR3 is TGTGCCAGCAGCTTAGATCGACAGGGGGCTTCTGAAGCTTTCTTT. V gene TRBV11-3 combines with J gene TRBJ1-1; 10 nucleotides align to TRBD1. CDR1 and CDR2 (germline): SGHNT, YENEEA. Trimming cost V 0 bases and J 6 bases; bases outside gene matches: 4. This CDR3 has 15 amino acids.

This chain connects TRBV5-6 to TRBJ2-2; TRBD1 matches at 7 bases. The J segment lost 6 bases and the V segment lost 5 bases, leaving 13 bases of the junction unmatched. This CDR3 is 16 amino acids long. Germline CDR1 SGHDT, CDR2 YYEEEE. CDR3 coding DNA: TGTGCCAGCAGAAACAGGGGCCCCTCAAGATCCGGGGAGCTGTTTTTT. Its protein is CASRNRGPSRSGELFF.

Only a few counts were recorded for this clone. This CDR3 is CATSRGGTGRNQPQHF. Written as DNA, the CDR3 is TGTGCCACCAGCAGAGGAGGGACAGGGCGAAATCAGCCCCAGCATTTT. V is TRBV15 and J is TRBJ1-5; 9 bases align to TRBD1. With V trimmed by 1 base and J by 4 bases, 5 bases remained unmatched. The CDR3 loop spans 16 amino acids. Germline CDR1 LNHNV, CDR2 YYDKDF (reference sequence).

The chain links TRBV27 to TRBJ2-1, with 10 bases lining up with TRBD2. The CDR3 spans 16 residues. J lost 0 bases, V lost 5 bases, and 4 bases had no gene match. Germline V gene data show CDR1 as MNHEY and CDR2 as SMNVEV (reference sequence). In DNA form, the CDR3 reads TGTGCCAGCAGTCCCAGACTAGCGGGCTCCTACAATGAGCAGTTCTTC. It specifies CASSPRLAGSYNEQFF.

Notes on this clone: One junction end disagrees with the germline gene, perhaps due to a read error. The chain has TRBV5-5 and TRBJ2-1; D possibly corresponds to TRBD1 (6 bases). CDR1 and CDR2 from the germline V gene are SGHKS and YYEKEE (reference sequence). This CDR3 contains 15 residues. Written as DNA, the CDR3 is TGTGTCAGCAGGGGACCGCCGGGATACGGCAATGAGCAGTTCTTC. It specifies CVSRGPPGYGNEQFF.

This clone was detected once. This sequence joins TRBV5-1 and TRBJ2-1; no definite D call. The V and J ends lost 3 bases and 6 bases respectively, with 13 bases between them. The CDR3 runs to 14 residues. Germline V CDR1 and CDR2: SGHRS, YFSETQ. The CDR3 bases are TGCGCCAGCAGCTACCGTATACAGTTCAATGAGCAGTTCTTC. This codes for CASSYRIQFNEQFF.

V and J are TRBV10-3 and TRBJ2-5; D is unclear. Trimming took off 0 bases at V and 3 bases at J, with 8 bases between the two ends. CDR3 length equals 14 residues. Germline V CDR1 and CDR2: ENHRY, SYGVKD. As DNA, the CDR3 is TGTGCCATCAGTGAGTCGATACGGGAAGAGACCCAGTACTTC. Protein: CAISESIREETQYF.

J is TRBJ1-2 and V is TRBV7-2; possible D gene TRBD1, 6 bases. V was cut by 5 bases and J by 7 bases, with 14 bases left in between. Germline CDR1 and CDR2: SGHTA and FQGNSA. The CDR3 is 13 residues long. The DNA of the CDR3 is TGTGCCAGCAGCCTGGGAGGGGGTCGTGGCTACACCTTC. Its translation is CASSLGGGRGYTF.

V usage is TRBV28 and J usage is TRBJ1-2, with D maybe TRBD1 (6 bases). V was pared by 5 bases and J by 5 bases, with 21 bases between. Germline loops: CDR1 MDHEN, CDR2 SYDVKM. This CDR3 comprises 16 residues. The CDR3 bases are TGTGCCAGCAGTCCCCCGCGGTCAGGGGTTCGGTATGGCTACACCTTC. Translation: CASSPPRSGVRYGYTF.

The rearrangement links TRBV7-9 to TRBJ1-4, with 7 bases that match TRBD1. This CDR3 has 15 residues. Germline V gene lookup returns CDR1 SEHNR and CDR2 FQNEAQ (reference sequence). The V segment lost 5 bases and the J segment 5 bases; nucleotides outside the gene matches: 8. CDR3 sequence (DNA): TGTGCCAGCAGCAGACCGGGACAGATGAATGAAAAACTGTTTTTT. Translation: CASSRPGQMNEKLFF.

The chain is built from TRBV7-2 and TRBJ2-1, with 12 positions matching TRBD2. Germline V gives CDR1 SGHTA, CDR2 FQGNSA. This CDR3 has 15 amino acids. The V and J ends lost 5 bases and 3 bases, in that order; junction bases with no gene match: 2. The CDR3 region has the DNA TGTGCCAGCAGCCGGACTAGCGGGATCTACAATGAGCAGTTCTTC. Translation gives CASSRTSGIYNEQFF.

This chain links TRBV2 with TRBJ1-5; 7 bases fit TRBD1. V was pared by 3 bases and J by 4 bases, with 6 bases of the junction left unmatched. In germline, CDR1 is SNHLY, CDR2 FYNNEI. The length of the CDR3 is 15 residues. Here the CDR3 reads CASSEGQLSNQPQHF. The CDR3 region has the DNA TGTGCCAGCAGTGAGGGACAGTTAAGTAATCAGCCCCAGCATTTT.

The chain carries TRBV7-2 and TRBJ2-3, with 7 bases that match TRBD2. V lost 5 bases, J lost 3 bases, and 8 bases stayed unmatched. This CDR3 region has 15 residues. Per germline, CDR1 SGHTA and CDR2 FQGNSA. CDR3 nucleotide sequence: TGTGCCAGCAGCCCGACTAGCTTTTGGACAGATACGCAGTATTTT. Its translation: CASSPTSFWTDTQYF.

The chain recombines TRBV6-1 with TRBJ1-2; the match to TRBD1 covers 8 bases. The CDR3 is 15 amino acids. CDR1 is MNHNS and CDR2 is SASEGT in the germline V gene. With 3 bases clipped from V and 3 bases from J, the junction kept 6 bases outside the gene matches. The CDR3 here is CASSEQDRVDYGYTF. As DNA, the CDR3 is TGTGCCAGCAGTGAGCAGGACAGGGTCGACTATGGCTACACCTTC.

The chain joins TRBV18 to TRBJ1-5; 8 positions agree with TRBD1. CDR1 KGHSH and CDR2 LQKENI come from the germline V gene. CDR3 length: 17 amino acids. V lost 6 bases to trimming and J lost 0 bases; unmatched junction nucleotides: 10. The chain's CDR3 is CASSPTRTGFSNQPQHF. CDR3 in DNA: TGTGCCAGCTCCCCAACTCGGACAGGGTTTAGCAATCAGCCCCAGCATTTT.

This clone was picked up one time. The V gene is TRBV7-8, the J gene TRBJ2-5, with D perhaps TRBD1 or TRBD2 (5 bases each). The CDR3 loop spans 16 amino acids. CDR1 and CDR2 from the germline V gene are SGHVS and FQNEAQ. Between the trimmed V and J ends, which lost 2 bases and 2 bases, there was a span of 15 bases. CDR3 sequence (DNA): TGTGCCAGCAGCTTATTTACCGGGGCCATGCAAGAGACCCAGTACTTC. It translates to CASSLFTGAMQETQYF.

V and J are TRBV6-5 and TRBJ1-1; 7 positions match TRBD1. With 2 bases clipped from V and 4 bases from J, the junction kept 7 bases outside the gene matches. The CDR3 runs to 15 residues. CDR1 and CDR2 (germline): MNHEY, SVGAGI. For the CDR3, the DNA is TGTGCCAGCAGTTACGAGGGGGCGGGAAGCACTGAAGCTTTCTTT. Protein: CASSYEGAGSTEAFF.

CDR3 sequence (DNA): TGTGCCAGCAGTTTATCTCCCGCAGGGGAGCAGTTCTTC. Its protein product is CASSLSPAGEQFF. The rearrangement uses TRBV27 and TRBJ2-1, with D perhaps matching TRBD1 (5 bases). Looked up from germline, CDR1 is MNHEY and CDR2 is SMNVEV (reference sequence). V lost 0 bases, J lost 10 bases, and 10 bases lay in between. The length of the CDR3 is 13 residues.

V and J are TRBV10-3 and TRBJ1-2; 9 nucleotides agree with TRBD1. The CDR3 runs to 13 residues. The germline gives CDR1 ENHRY, CDR2 SYGVKD. V lost 2 bases, J lost 8 bases, and 3 bases stayed unmatched. For the CDR3, the DNA is TGTGCCATCAGTGAGAGGGACAGGGAAGGCTACACCTTC. Translated, it gives CAISERDREGYTF.

This clone was detected once. The genes are TRBV14 and TRBJ2-4, with D perhaps matching TRBD1 (5 bases). Germline V gene lookup returns CDR1 SGHDN and CDR2 FVKESK. The ends were cut back, 1 base at V and 8 bases at J, with 15 bases in the middle. The CDR3 has 15 residues. DNA for the CDR3: TGTGCCAGCAGCCAAGCAGGGCCGGTTTCCTACATTCAGTACTTC. It specifies CASSQAGPVSYIQYF.

The chain has TRBV20-1 and TRBJ1-2, with D maybe TRBD1 (5 bases). Trimming removed 2 bases at V and 5 bases at J, with 6 bases between. In germline, CDR1 is DFQATT, CDR2 SNEGSKA (reference sequence). This CDR3 has 11 residues. CDR3 coding DNA: TGCAGTGCTAGACGACAGTATGGCTACACCTTC. Protein product: CSARRQYGYTF.

This clone is a singleton in its sample. J is TRBJ2-5 and V is TRBV2; D is possibly TRBD2 (7 bases). The CDR3 is 14 residues long. V was shortened by 2 bases and J by 5 bases, with 12 bases between the two germline ends. The germline V gene has CDR1 SNHLY and CDR2 FYNNEI. The CDR3 bases are TGTGCCAGCAGTGAAAGGGGGGGTTCGGAGACCCAGTACTTC. Its translation: CASSERGGSETQYF.

This chain joins TRBV19 and TRBJ1-5; D possibly corresponds to TRBD1 (6 bases). This CDR3 is built from 15 residues. The germline V gene encodes CDR1 LNHDA and CDR2 SQIVND (reference sequence). V was shortened by 3 bases and J by 6 bases, with 15 bases between the two germline ends. The CDR3 here is CASSIQGLITQPQHF. The DNA of the CDR3 is TGTGCCAGTAGTATCCAGGGGTTAATCACTCAGCCCCAGCATTTT.

This chain joins TRBV15 and TRBJ2-3; no clear D gene. From germline, CDR1 is LNHNV and CDR2 YYDKDF (reference sequence). This CDR3 is 16 amino acids long. V was shortened by 1 base and J by 0 bases, with 11 bases between the two germline ends. The CDR3 loop reads CATSRGAGSSTDTQYF. The CDR3, as DNA: TGTGCCACCAGCAGAGGGGCAGGTTCTAGCACAGATACGCAGTATTTT. The whole variable domain, remainder taken from reference TRBV15 and TRBJ2-3, is DAMVIQNPRYQVTQFGKPVTLSCSQTLNHNVMYWYQQKSSQAPKLLFHYYDKDFNNEADTPDNFQSRRPNTSFCFLDIRSPGLGDTAMYLCATSRGAGSSTDTQYFGPGTRLTVL.